A single sample gave rise to the 3 T cell receptor beta chains below, sequenced in a study of blood T cell repertoires in COVID-19. Using immunoSEQ multiplex PCR, the repertoire was profiled, and TCRdb retains in-frame clones only, with some absent. In the table there are hundreds of thousands of clones, approximately 89% of which are singletons. The sequencing sample was made of PBMCs or T cells enriched from blood (not recorded which). Receptor source: a man aged 35-49 years in a cohort exposed to, infected with or recovered from COVID-19 (not recorded which).

This clone has a single count. The chain recombines TRBV7-9 with TRBJ1-2; no reliable D call. Germline lookup yields CDR1 SEHNR and CDR2 FQNEAQ (reference sequence). The CDR3 is made up of 14 amino acids. V gave up 1 base and J gave up 4 bases, with 10 bases separating them. CDR3 bases: TGTGCCAGCAGCTTAGAGGTCCCAGGCTATGGCTACACCTTC. Translating it yields CASSLEVPGYGYTF. Full variable domain (outside the CDR3, taken from reference TRBV7-9 and TRBJ1-2): DTGVSQNPRHKITKRGQNVTFRCDPISEHNRLYWYRQTLGQGPEFLTYFQNEAQLEKSRLLSDRFSAERPKGSFSTLEIQRTEQGDSAMYLCASSLEVPGYGYTFGSGTRLTVV.

The rearrangement joins TRBV4-2 to TRBJ2-1; D remains unclear. The CDR3 contains 13 residues. Germline CDR1 and CDR2: LGHNA and YNFKEQ. V lost 4 bases, J lost 10 bases, and 14 bases lay in between. CDR3 nucleotide sequence: TGTGCCAGCAGCCCCAACGCGGAGCGCGAGCAGTTCTTC. Residues: CASSPNAEREQFF.

The chain uses TRBV30 and TRBJ1-1; D may be TRBD1 (6 bases). V lost 7 bases, J lost 1 base, and 22 bases lay in between. Germline V gene data show CDR1 as GTSNPN and CDR2 as SVGIG (reference sequence). The CDR3 sequence is 16 residues long. The CDR3 sequence: CASSRGGRLRNTEAFF. The DNA for the CDR3 is TGTGCCTCCTCAAGGGGGGGCCGGCTTAGGAACACTGAAGCTTTCTTT.